This note documents a single TCR beta chain sequence. The sample belongs to a study of technical replicates of blood from several donors. After removal of 5 bases from V and 4 bases from J, the junction contained 1 base not matched to a gene. The CDR3 has 14 residues. CDR1 SGHDN and CDR2 FVKESK come from the germline V gene. Clones were sequenced by immunoSEQ multiplex PCR, and TCRdb holds only the in-frame ones, with some missing. Of 75,000 to 90,000 clones in the sample, roughly 96% are singletons; the top ten hold approximately 0.32%. The sample taken for sequencing was T cells isolated from PBMCs. This TCR was sampled from a human donor in good health. The gene calls are TRBV14 and TRBJ2-2, with 10 positions matching TRBD2. This CDR3 reads CASSLAGGTGELFF. For the CDR3, the DNA is TGTGCCAGCAGCTTAGCGGGAGGCACCGGGGAGCTGTTTTTT.